The rows below give T cell receptor beta chains drawn from one sample of a study of blood T cell repertoires in COVID-19. The assay was immunoSEQ multiplex PCR, and TCRdb's table has in-frame clones only and misses some. The sample holds roughly 230,000 clones, nearly 95% seen once. Material: peripheral blood. The source of these receptors is a man in his thirties or forties with COVID-19, enrolled during active disease. The CDR3 runs from the conserved cysteine through the conserved F or W. Each record gives: clone size, J gene, V gene, D gene, CDR3 DNA, CDR3 protein. A D gene is named only where the DNA matches it firmly. Expanded clones are given a class, and other clones once, few, many or no size at all.

size: -; J: TRBJ2-7; V: TRBV9; D: TRBD1; DNA: TGTGCCAGCAGCGAGGGACAGGGGTACGAGCAGTACTTC; CDR3: CASSEGQGYEQYF
size: -; J: TRBJ1-5; V: TRBV19; D: -; DNA: TGTGCCAGTAGTATACCCGGGGATAAGCCCCAGCATTTT; CDR3: CASSIPGDKPQHF
size: -; J: TRBJ1-2; V: TRBV5-1; D: -; DNA: TGCGCCAGCAGCTTGGAGGCCCCAGGGGTCCTCTATGGCTACACCTTC; CDR3: CASSLEAPGVLYGYTF
size: once; J: TRBJ2-1; V: TRBV7-3; D: -; DNA: TGTGCCAGCAGTATGAACGGCGGACTCAATGAGCAGTTCTTC; CDR3: CASSMNGGLNEQFF
size: -; J: TRBJ2-1; V: TRBV7-6; D: TRBD1; DNA: TGTGCCAGCAGCCGGATATCGGGACAGAGCTACAATGAGCAGTTCTTC; CDR3: CASSRISGQSYNEQFF
size: -; J: TRBJ2-7; V: TRBV5-1; D: TRBD2; DNA: TGCGCCAGCAGCTTGAGCGGGGGCCCCTACGAGCAGTACTTC; CDR3: CASSLSGGPYEQYF
size: -; J: TRBJ1-1; V: TRBV27; D: -; DNA: TGTGCCAGCAGCGGACAGACTCTAATGAACACTGAAGCTTTCTTT; CDR3: CASSGQTLMNTEAFF
size: -; J: TRBJ2-7; V: TRBV13; D: TRBD2; DNA: TGTGCCAGCAGGGACGGACTAGCGGGACTCCACGAGCAGTACTTC; CDR3: CASRDGLAGLHEQYF
size: -; J: TRBJ2-2; V: TRBV7-6; D: -; DNA: TGTGCCAGCAGCTTAACACACACCGGGGAGCTGTTTTTT; CDR3: CASSLTHTGELFF
size: -; J: TRBJ2-1; V: TRBV2; D: TRBD2; DNA: TGTGCCAGCACGCCTAGCGGGGGCTATGATGAGCAGTTCTTC; CDR3: CASTPSGGYDEQFF
size: -; J: TRBJ2-7; V: TRBV6-5; D: TRBD1; DNA: TGTGCCAGCAGCCAGGGACAGGGGGCCTACGAGCAGTACTTC; CDR3: CASSQGQGAYEQYF
size: -; J: TRBJ1-4; V: TRBV7-9; D: -; DNA: TGTGCCAGCAGCCAAGCTGGGGCGCGTAATGAAAAACTGTTTTTT; CDR3: CASSQAGARNEKLFF
size: -; J: TRBJ1-5; V: TRBV19; D: -; DNA: TGTGCCAGTAGTACTTTCCTCGGAGGTCAGCCCCAGCATTTT; CDR3: CASSTFLGGQPQHF
size: -; J: TRBJ1-6; V: TRBV21-1; D: -; DNA: TGTGCCAGCACCTCACTTGTCAGGGTCGATTCACCCCTCCACTTT; CDR3: CASTSLVRVDSPLHF
size: once; J: TRBJ2-2; V: TRBV10-3; D: -; DNA: TGTGCCATCAGACTCCGAGGGGAGCTGTTTTTT; CDR3: CAIRLRGELFF
size: -; J: TRBJ1-2; V: TRBV4-1; D: TRBD1; DNA: TGCGCCAGCAGCTCAAGACAGGGGGACCTCTATGGCTACACCTTC; CDR3: CASSSRQGDLYGYTF
size: -; J: TRBJ2-3; V: TRBV10-1; D: TRBD1; DNA: TGCGCCAGCAGTTTCTCACCGGGACAGGGACGCACAGATACGCAGTATTTT; CDR3: CASSFSPGQGRTDTQYF
size: -; J: TRBJ2-3; V: TRBV5-4; D: -; DNA: TGTGCCAGCAGCCCCCCTTTTAGGGGGGGGCGGGCAGATACGCAGTATTTT; CDR3: CASSPPFRGGRADTQYF
size: -; J: TRBJ1-1; V: TRBV5-6; D: TRBD1; DNA: TGTGCCAGCAGCGCGGGGACAGGGGGCCAGGGAGAAGCTTTCTTT; CDR3: CASSAGTGGQGEAFF
size: -; J: TRBJ1-2; V: TRBV25-1; D: -; DNA: TGTGCCAGCAGTGAGGCAGGTGTTATCTATGGCTACACCTTC; CDR3: CASSEAGVIYGYTF
size: -; J: TRBJ1-1; V: TRBV5-1; D: TRBD1; DNA: TGCGCCAGCAGCTCACGCTCATTAACAGGGGGCACTGAAGCTTTCTTT; CDR3: CASSSRSLTGGTEAFF
size: -; J: TRBJ1-3; V: TRBV3-1/TRBV3-2; D: -; DNA: TGTGCCAGCAGCCAAGACGGCGGGGGCTCTTGGGGAAACACCATATATTTT; CDR3: CASSQDGGGSWGNTIYF
size: -; J: TRBJ1-3; V: TRBV12-3/TRBV12-4; D: -; DNA: TGTGCCAGCAGTCTCCCCTCTGGAAACACCATATATTTT; CDR3: CASSLPSGNTIYF
size: -; J: TRBJ1-1; V: TRBV20-1; D: -; DNA: TGCAGTGCTAGGCCCGGGACTGAAGCTTTCTTT; CDR3: CSARPGTEAFF
size: -; J: TRBJ2-5; V: TRBV5-1; D: -; DNA: TGCGCCAGCAGCTTGGATGGTCAGGGGAAGAAGACCCAGTACTTC; CDR3: CASSLDGQGKKTQYF
size: -; J: TRBJ1-1; V: TRBV7-9; D: -; DNA: TGTGCCAGTGGGGGGAGCACTGAAGCTTTCTTT; CDR3: CASGGSTEAFF
size: -; J: TRBJ1-1; V: TRBV3-1/TRBV3-2; D: -; DNA: TGTGCCAGCAGCCCCCGGGACACTGAAGCTTTCTTT; CDR3: CASSPRDTEAFF
size: -; J: TRBJ1-1; V: TRBV12-2; D: -; DNA: TGTGCAAGTCGCTTACCTCGGGGTGTGGCTGACACTGAAGCTTTCTTT; CDR3: CASRLPRGVADTEAFF
size: -; J: TRBJ2-3; V: TRBV5-6; D: TRBD1; DNA: TGTGCCAGCAGCTTAGACAGGGGGCCGACCACAGATACGCAGTATTTT; CDR3: CASSLDRGPTTDTQYF
size: -; J: TRBJ2-7; V: TRBV6-5; D: -; DNA: TGTGCCAGCAGACCCCGAGGAGGATCAGTCGAGCAGTACTTC; CDR3: CASRPRGGSVEQYF
size: -; J: TRBJ1-5; V: TRBV6-6; D: TRBD1; DNA: TGTGCCAGCAGTTACGGGACAGGGGGCGTTGATCAGCCCCAGCATTTT; CDR3: CASSYGTGGVDQPQHF
size: -; J: TRBJ2-7; V: TRBV5-1; D: TRBD1; DNA: TGCGCCAGCAGCAAGGACAGGGACGAGCAGTACTTC; CDR3: CASSKDRDEQYF
size: few; J: TRBJ1-5; V: TRBV12-3/TRBV12-4; D: TRBD1; DNA: TGTGCCAGCAGTCGACAGGGGGATCAGCCCCAGCATTTT; CDR3: CASSRQGDQPQHF
size: -; J: TRBJ1-3; V: TRBV21-1; D: -; DNA: TGTGCCAGCAGCAAACGGACAGGGCCGATTTCCTTCTCTGGAAACACCATATATTTT; CDR3: CASSKRTGPISFSGNTIYF
size: -; J: TRBJ2-1; V: TRBV4-1; D: TRBD2; DNA: TGCGCCAGCAGCCAAGGGAAGACTAGCGGAGACAATGAGCAGTTCTTC; CDR3: CASSQGKTSGDNEQFF
size: -; J: TRBJ1-1; V: TRBV6-4; D: -; DNA: TGTGCCAGCAGTGGGGGGGGATCGAACACTGAAGCTTTCTTT; CDR3: CASSGGGSNTEAFF
size: -; J: TRBJ2-7; V: TRBV7-2; D: TRBD1; DNA: TGTGCCAGCAGCCCCGGGACAGGGGCTGGGTACGAGCAGTACTTC; CDR3: CASSPGTGAGYEQYF
size: -; J: TRBJ2-1; V: TRBV29-1; D: TRBD1; DNA: TGCAGCGGCGACAAGCCCCACAGGGGGAATGAGCAGTTCTTC; CDR3: CSGDKPHRGNEQFF
size: -; J: TRBJ2-1; V: TRBV6-5; D: -; DNA: TGTGCCAGCAGTACCAACCCGGGTGGTGAGCAGTTCTTC; CDR3: CASSTNPGGEQFF
size: -; J: TRBJ2-4; V: TRBV5-6; D: TRBD1; DNA: TGTGCCAGCAGCTTGTGGGACAGGGGAGCCAAAAACATTCAGTACTTC; CDR3: CASSLWDRGAKNIQYF
size: -; J: TRBJ1-1; V: TRBV6-5; D: -; DNA: TGTGCCAGCAGAAGACAGGTGGAAGCTTTCTTT; CDR3: CASRRQVEAFF